This T cell receptor (beta chain) was retrieved from a study of blood T cell dynamics during melanoma immunotherapy. Study at large: Patients with metastatic melanoma got pembrolizumab or nivolumab-ipilimumab as first-line care.

The time point denotes: pre-treatment baseline. Patients had no prior systemic cancer treatment, immunosuppressants or other active cancers. Germline CDR1 is MGHDK and CDR2 is SYGVNS. This CDR3 region has 17 residues. The trim removed 6 bases at V and 6 bases at J, leaving 18 bases unmatched. Each bulk PBMC sample had 300 to 400 ng DNA loaded. TCRdb keeps only in-frame clones here, not all; method: immunoSEQ multiplex PCR. This sample carries around 12,000 clones, around 84% of them seen once, and the ten largest clones take about 8.4%. The receptor was isolated from a human donor with melanoma. Sequenced here: blood, sampled from a patient treated with checkpoint blockade. The chain is built from TRBV25-1 and TRBJ2-3, with 7 bases that match TRBD1. The CDR3 spells CASRGRRLTGVGDTQYF. The DNA of the CDR3 is TGTGCCAGCAGAGGAAGAAGGTTAACAGGGGTAGGGGATACGCAGTATTTT.